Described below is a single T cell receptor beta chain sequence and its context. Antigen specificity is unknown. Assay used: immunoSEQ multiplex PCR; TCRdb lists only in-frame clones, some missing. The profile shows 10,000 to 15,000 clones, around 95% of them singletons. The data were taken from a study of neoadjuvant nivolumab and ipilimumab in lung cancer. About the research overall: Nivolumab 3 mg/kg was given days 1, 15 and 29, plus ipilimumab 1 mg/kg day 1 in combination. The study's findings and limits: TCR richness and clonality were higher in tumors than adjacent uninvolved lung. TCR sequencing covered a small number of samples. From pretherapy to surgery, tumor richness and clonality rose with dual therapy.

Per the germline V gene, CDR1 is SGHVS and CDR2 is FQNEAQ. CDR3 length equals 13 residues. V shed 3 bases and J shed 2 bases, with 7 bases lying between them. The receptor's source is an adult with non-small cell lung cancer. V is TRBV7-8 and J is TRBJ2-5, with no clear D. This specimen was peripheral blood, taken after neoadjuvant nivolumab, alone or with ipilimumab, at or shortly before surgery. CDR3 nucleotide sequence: TGTGCCAGCAGCTTTGGGGATCAAGAGACCCAGTACTTC. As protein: CASSFGDQETQYF.